A single sample gave rise to the 20 T cell receptor beta chains below, sequenced in a study of blood T cell repertoires in COVID-19. Clones were read by immunoSEQ multiplex PCR, and TCRdb kept only the in-frame ones, dropping some. The sample gives about 34,000 clones, more than 60% of which show up once; about 15% is in the top ten. The source material was peripheral blood. The receptors were sampled from a man older than 75 with active or convalescent COVID-19.

The chain is built from TRBV13 and TRBJ2-2; possible D gene TRBD1, 5 bases. V lost 3 bases and J lost 6, with 17 bases in between. From germline, CDR1 is PRHDT and CDR2 FYEKMQ (reference sequence). This CDR3 has 16 residues. The CDR3 loop is CASSFGHLETAGELFF. In DNA, the CDR3 is TGTGCCAGCAGCTTTGGACACTTAGAAACCGCCGGGGAGCTGTTTTTT.

A single count supports this clone. The chain links TRBV5-1 to TRBJ2-7, with 7 bases aligning to TRBD1. The germline V gene has CDR1 SGHRS and CDR2 YFSETQ. The V and J ends lost 6 bases and 4 bases, in that order; junction bases with no gene match: 10. The CDR3 has 14 amino acids. CDR3: CASMPGTEIYEQYF. The CDR3 DNA reads TGCGCCAGCATGCCCGGGACAGAAATTTACGAGCAGTACTTC. Looking up the rest from reference TRBV5-1 and TRBJ2-7 gives the full variable domain: KAGVTQTPRYLIKTRGQQVTLSCSPISGHRSVSWYQQTPGQGLQFLFEYFSETQRNKGNFPGRFSGRQFSNSRSEMNVSTLELGDSALYLCASMPGTEIYEQYFGPGTRLTVT.

The chain has TRBV7-6 and TRBJ2-3, with 7 bases fitting TRBD2. The germline V gene has CDR1 SGHVS and CDR2 FNYEAQ. With V trimmed by 2 bases and J by 2 bases, 7 bases remained unmatched. This CDR3 region has 16 residues. This chain's CDR3 is CASSLLGGSYTDTQYF. CDR3 sequence (DNA): TGTGCCAGCAGCTTATTGGGCGGGAGCTACACAGATACGCAGTATTTT.

The chain links TRBV2 to TRBJ1-1, with D tentatively TRBD1 (6 bases). The CDR3 consists of 13 residues. The germline V gene has CDR1 SNHLY and CDR2 FYNNEI. Trimming pared 4 bases from V and 0 bases from J, leaving 6 bases between. DNA for the CDR3: TGTGCCAGCAGTGGACAGGTGAACACTGAAGCTTTCTTT. Translating it yields CASSGQVNTEAFF.

This chain links TRBV15 with TRBJ2-3; 9 bases map to TRBD2. Germline lookup yields CDR1 LNHNV and CDR2 YYDKDF (reference sequence). V lost 0 bases and J lost 5; bases outside the gene matches: 12. This CDR3 comprises 18 residues. The CDR3 DNA is TGTGCCACCAGCAGAGATTGGGACAGTAGCGGGAGTAGAGATACGCAGTATTTT. Amino acids: CATSRDWDSSGSRDTQYF.

The table lists this clone with a few counts. V is TRBV5-6 and J is TRBJ1-6; 9 nucleotides match TRBD1. This CDR3 has 14 amino acids. V lost 3 bases and J lost 13; bases outside the gene matches: 8. Germline CDR1 SGHDT, CDR2 YYEEEE. Here the CDR3 reads CASSSPGQGSPLHF. The CDR3 DNA sequence: TGTGCCAGCAGCTCACCGGGACAGGGATCGCCCCTCCACTTT.

The chain is built from TRBV7-2 and TRBJ2-3; 10 positions match TRBD2. The CDR3 extends over 13 amino acids. Trimming took 2 bases from V and 13 from J; bases not matched to a gene: 6. CDR1 and CDR2 (germline): SGHTA, FQGNSA. DNA for the CDR3: TGTGCCAGCAGCTTAACCTCTAGCGGGAGCAAGTATTTT. Its translation: CASSLTSSGSKYF. The full variable domain, completed using reference TRBV7-2 and TRBJ2-3, is GAGVSQSPSNKVTEKGKDVELRCDPISGHTALYWYRQSLGQGLEFLIYFQGNSAPDKSGLPSDRFSAERTGGSVSTLTIQRTQQEDSAVYLCASSLTSSGSKYFGPGTRLTVL.

This rearrangement joins TRBV6-8 to TRBJ2-3; 10 bases align to TRBD2. From germline, CDR1 is MNHGY and CDR2 SAAAGT. This CDR3 spans 16 amino acids. After removal of 2 bases from V and 4 bases from J, the junction contained 6 bases not matched to a gene. CDR3 protein: CASSYLAGVGSDTQYF. Here the CDR3 DNA reads TGTGCCAGCAGTTACCTAGCGGGGGTAGGGTCAGATACGCAGTATTTT.

This clone is deemed medium-sized. The chain joins TRBV11-2 to TRBJ1-5; 8 nucleotides align to TRBD1. The CDR3 sequence is 19 residues long. Germline V gene lookup returns CDR1 SGHAT and CDR2 FQNNGV. The V and J ends lost 1 base and 1 base, in that order; junction bases with no gene match: 12. This CDR3 reads CASSLGAGTGLMSNQPQHF. The CDR3 nucleotides read TGTGCCAGCAGCTTAGGGGCCGGGACAGGCCTTATGAGCAATCAGCCCCAGCATTTT.

The chain uses TRBV28 and TRBJ1-2; 7 bases line up with TRBD1. The CDR3 extends over 14 amino acids. V was pared by 6 bases and J by 2 bases, with 6 bases of the junction left unmatched. The germline V gene has CDR1 MDHEN and CDR2 SYDVKM. CDR3 sequence (DNA): TGTGCCAGCAGCCAACCCAGGGGGAACTATGGCTACACCTTC. Protein sequence: CASSQPRGNYGYTF.

The V call is TRBV7-6, the J call TRBJ2-7; D gene uncertain. This CDR3 has 11 residues. Trimming pared 3 bases from V and 4 bases from J, leaving 4 bases between. The germline V gene encodes CDR1 SGHVS and CDR2 FNYEAQ. The CDR3 here is CASSLEYEQYF. In DNA form, the CDR3 reads TGTGCCAGCAGCTTGGAGTACGAGCAGTACTTC.

J is TRBJ1-6 and V is TRBV5-1, with 7 positions matching TRBD1. J was trimmed by 9 bases and V by 2 bases; bases with no gene match: 5. CDR3 size: 14 residues. The germline V gene encodes CDR1 SGHRS and CDR2 YFSETQ. Written as DNA, the CDR3 is TGCGCCAGCAGCTTAGACAGGGCGACTTCACCCCTCCACTTT. Its translation: CASSLDRATSPLHF. Supplemented by reference TRBV5-1 and TRBJ1-6, the full variable domain reads KAGVTQTPRYLIKTRGQQVTLSCSPISGHRSVSWYQQTPGQGLQFLFEYFSETQRNKGNFPGRFSGRQFSNSRSEMNVSTLELGDSALYLCASSLDRATSPLHFGNGTRLTVT.

CDR3 in DNA: TGTGCCAGCAGTTTAACGGGGAGAGATACGCAGTATTTT. Translation gives CASSLTGRDTQYF. V gene TRBV28 combines with J gene TRBJ2-3, with D perhaps matching TRBD2 (5 bases). V shed 2 bases and J shed 5 bases, with 8 bases lying between them. CDR1 is MDHEN and CDR2 is SYDVKM in the germline V gene. CDR3 length equals 13 residues.

This clone was counted only a few times. The V and J genes are TRBV3-1 (or the pseudogene TRBV3-2) and TRBJ2-7, with D tentatively TRBD2 (5 bases). Germline-derived CDR1 and CDR2 are LGHDT and YNNKEL (reference sequence). V was clipped by 0 bases and J by 6 bases, with 12 bases between them. This CDR3 region has 14 residues. Written as DNA, the CDR3 is TGTGCCAGCAGCCAAGACCCCCTCGGGGTCGAGCAGTACTTC. This gives the protein CASSQDPLGVEQYF.

The table lists this clone with a count of one. V usage is TRBV5-1 and J usage is TRBJ2-7; possible D gene TRBD1, 6 bases. The CDR3 runs to 19 residues. CDR1 SGHRS and CDR2 YFSETQ come from the germline V gene. The V gene lost 0 bases and the J gene lost 2 bases, with 24 bases spanning the gap. CDR3 sequence (DNA): TGCGCCAGCAGCTTGGGGGATTGGGGGCAGACATACGTTACCTACGAGCAGTACTTC. This codes for CASSLGDWGQTYVTYEQYF.

The V and J genes are TRBV30 and TRBJ1-1; 7 bases agree with TRBD1. CDR3 length: 13 residues. Germline trimming cut 1 base from V and 9 bases from J; bases unmatched to any gene: 8. Germline V gene data show CDR1 as GTSNPN and CDR2 as SVGIG (reference sequence). CDR3: CAWSGGQVGQAFF. In DNA form, the CDR3 reads TGTGCCTGGAGTGGAGGACAGGTAGGACAAGCTTTCTTT.

The CDR3 DNA reads as TGTGCCACCAGTGACCAAAGACAGGGGGATCAGCCCCAGCATTTT. This gives the protein CATSDQRQGDQPQHF. The genes are TRBV24-1 and TRBJ1-5, with 9 positions matching TRBD1. CDR1 is KGHDR and CDR2 is SFDVKD in the germline V gene. CDR3 length: 15 amino acids. The V gene end was trimmed by 4 bases and the J gene end by 5 bases; junction bases not matched to a gene: 5.

The chain is built from TRBV18 and TRBJ1-2, with TRBD1 matching over 9 bases. Germline lookup yields CDR1 KGHSH and CDR2 LQKENI. V trimming: 3 bases; J trimming: 7 bases; junction bases outside the gene matches: 15. There are 17 residues in the CDR3. CDR3 in amino acids: CASSPLSGGQGITGYTF. CDR3 DNA sequence: TGTGCCAGCTCACCTCTCTCGGGGGGACAGGGAATCACTGGCTACACCTTC.

The J gene is TRBJ2-1, the V gene TRBV28, with D unresolved. Per germline, CDR1 MDHEN and CDR2 SYDVKM. The ends were cut back, 7 bases at V and 6 bases at J, with 25 bases in the middle. The CDR3 is 17 amino acids. CDR3 residues: CASTHGEDSSFLNEQFF. In DNA form, the CDR3 reads TGTGCCAGCACTCACGGCGAAGACTCCTCTTTTCTCAATGAGCAGTTCTTC. Supplemented by reference TRBV28 and TRBJ2-1, the full variable domain reads DVKVTQSSRYLVKRTGEKVFLECVQDMDHENMFWYRQDPGLGLRLIYFSYDVKMKEKGDIPEGYSVSREKKERFSLILESASTNQTSMYLCASTHGEDSSFLNEQFFGPGTRLTVL.

The count of this clone is one. The CDR3 nucleotides read TGTGCCAGCAGCAGGACAGGGGTACTGAATTCACCCCTCCACTTT. This codes for CASSRTGVLNSPLHF. The V call is TRBV5-4, the J call TRBJ1-6, with TRBD1 matching 9 bases. The CDR3 contains 15 residues. J was trimmed by 7 bases and V by 4 bases; bases with no gene match: 6. Germline V CDR1 and CDR2: SGHNT, YYREEE (reference sequence). Based on the CDR3 plus reference TRBV5-4 and TRBJ1-6, the full variable domain is ETGVTQSPTHLIKTRGQQVTLRCSSQSGHNTVSWYQQALGQGPQFIFQYYREEENGRGNFPPRFSGLQFPNYSSELNVNALELDDSALYLCASSRTGVLNSPLHFGNGTRLTVT.